Included here is one T cell receptor (beta chain) sequence, with context. Its specificity is unknown. The CDR3 is 15 residues long. Germline V CDR1 and CDR2: SEHNR, FQNEAQ (reference sequence). V was clipped by 5 bases and J by 8 bases; unmatched bases: 10. TCRdb's table, derived via immunoSEQ multiplex PCR, lists solely in-frame clones and lacks some. The repertoire holds about 110,000 clones, with more than 90% as singletons. This record belongs to a study of T cell responses to AZD1222 COVID-19 vaccine. Study-level findings and limits: Only five to seven AZD1222 recipients were seropositive at baseline. Unmutated variant regions are reportedly the target of nearly half of TCRs that are spike-specific. There were mostly white British donors and more females than males, and clonal diversity was possibly underestimated.

The receptor's source is an adult in good health. The V gene is TRBV7-9, the J gene TRBJ1-4, with 8 bases identical to TRBD1. This specimen consisted of peripheral blood, obtained on day 0 of AZD1222 vaccination. This CDR3 reads CASSPRTGNGEKLFF. CDR3 coding DNA: TGTGCCAGCAGCCCGCGGACAGGGAACGGGGAAAAACTGTTTTTT.